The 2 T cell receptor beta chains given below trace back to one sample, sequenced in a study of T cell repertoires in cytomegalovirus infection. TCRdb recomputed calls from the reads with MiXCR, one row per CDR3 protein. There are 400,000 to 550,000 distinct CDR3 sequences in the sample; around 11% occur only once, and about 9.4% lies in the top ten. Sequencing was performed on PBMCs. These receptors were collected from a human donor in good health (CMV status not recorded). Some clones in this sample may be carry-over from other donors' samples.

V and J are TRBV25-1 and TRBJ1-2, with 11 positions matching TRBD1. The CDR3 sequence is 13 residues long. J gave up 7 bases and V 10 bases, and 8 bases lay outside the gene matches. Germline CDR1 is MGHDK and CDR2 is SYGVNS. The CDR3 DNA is TGTGCCACCAAGGACAGGGGGCGCGTTGGCTACACCTTC. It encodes CATKDRGRVGYTF.

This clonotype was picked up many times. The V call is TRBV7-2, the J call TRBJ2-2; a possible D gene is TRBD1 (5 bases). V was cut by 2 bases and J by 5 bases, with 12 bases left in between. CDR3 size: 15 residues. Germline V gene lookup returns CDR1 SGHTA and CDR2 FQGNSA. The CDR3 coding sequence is TGTGCCAGCAGCTTACTTTTCGCAGGGACCGGGGAGCTGTTTTTT. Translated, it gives CASSLLFAGTGELFF.